Listed below are T cell receptor beta chains from one sample, sequenced in a study of T cells in Graves' hyperthyroidism and ophthalmopathy. From the multiplex PCR reads, TCRdb called clonotypes with MiXCR, one entry per CDR3 protein. The data contain 350,000 or so distinct CDR3 sequences, 18% of them singletons. The sample taken for sequencing was blood. These receptors were collected from a woman aged 50 to 60 with Graves' hyperthyroidism. The CDR3 runs from the conserved cysteine through the conserved F or W. Fields, in order: V gene, CDR3 length, J gene, D gene, clone size, CDR3 protein, CDR3 DNA. The D gene is left open where the match is weak. Size values are once, few and many counts, or a class for expanded clones, and some rows have none.

>TRBV4-1|13|TRBJ2-3|NA|NA
CASLGGGKDTQYF
TGCGCCAGCTTGGGTGGAGGTAAAGATACGCAGTATTTT
>TRBV20-1|13|TRBJ2-1|TRBD2|many
CSAGSGSGYEQFF
TGCAGTGCTGGTAGCGGGAGTGGGTATGAGCAGTTCTTC
>TRBV12-3/TRBV12-4|15|TRBJ1-3|NA|few
CASSLYGFSGNTIYF
TGTGCCAGCAGTTTGTACGGGTTCTCTGGAAACACCATATATTTT
>TRBV30|17|TRBJ2-3|TRBD2|few
CAWRGGPRDYPTDTQYF
TGTGCCTGGAGGGGGGGTCCCCGGGACTACCCCACAGATACGCAGTATTTT
>TRBV5-5|13|TRBJ2-5|NA|few
CASSLFMGETQYF
TGTGCCAGCAGCTTGTTTATGGGAGAGACCCAGTACTTC
>TRBV7-9|15|TRBJ1-1|NA|many
CASSLGGREGTEAFF
TGTGCCAGCAGCTTAGGAGGCCGTGAGGGCACTGAAGCTTTCTTT
>TRBV10-1|13|TRBJ1-3|NA|NA
CASTGGLGNTIYF
TGCGCCAGCACGGGCGGGTTGGGAAACACCATATATTTT
>TRBV7-2|14|TRBJ2-5|NA|few
CASSLGLGPETQYF
TGTGCCAGCAGCTTGGGGCTCGGGCCGGAGACCCAGTACTTC
>TRBV2|15|TRBJ2-1|TRBD2|NA
CASRGLAASYNEQFF
TGTGCCAGCAGGGGACTAGCGGCCTCCTACAATGAGCAGTTCTTC
>TRBV28|15|TRBJ2-7|NA|many
CASSWARDSPYEQYF
TGTGCCAGCAGTTGGGCAAGAGACAGCCCCTACGAGCAGTACTTC
>TRBV28|15|TRBJ2-7|TRBD1|many
CASSLWDRGFGEQYF
TGTGCCAGCAGTTTGTGGGACAGGGGGTTTGGCGAGCAGTACTTC
>TRBV9|15|TRBJ1-6|TRBD1|once
CASSEGGTGLSPLHF
TGTGCCAGCAGCGAGGGGGGGACAGGGCTCTCACCCCTCCACTTT
>TRBV12-3/TRBV12-4|17|TRBJ2-6|TRBD1|many
CASSFRTGLSGANVLTF
TGTGCCAGCAGTTTCAGGACAGGGCTGTCCGGGGCCAACGTCCTGACTTTC